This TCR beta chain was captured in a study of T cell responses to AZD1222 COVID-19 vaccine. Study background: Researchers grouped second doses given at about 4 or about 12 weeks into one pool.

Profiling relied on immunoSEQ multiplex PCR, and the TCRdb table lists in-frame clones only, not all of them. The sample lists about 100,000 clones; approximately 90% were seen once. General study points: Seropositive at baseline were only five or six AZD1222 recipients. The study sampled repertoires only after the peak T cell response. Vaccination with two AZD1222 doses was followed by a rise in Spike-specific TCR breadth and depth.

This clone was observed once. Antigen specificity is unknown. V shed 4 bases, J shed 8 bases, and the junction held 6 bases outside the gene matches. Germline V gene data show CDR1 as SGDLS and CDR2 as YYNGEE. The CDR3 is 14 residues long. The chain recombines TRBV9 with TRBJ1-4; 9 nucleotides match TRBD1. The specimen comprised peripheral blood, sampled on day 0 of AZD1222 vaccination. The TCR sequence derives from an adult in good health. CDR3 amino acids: CASSPGTGYEKLFF. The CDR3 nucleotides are TGTGCCAGCAGCCCTGGGACAGGGTACGAAAAACTGTTTTTT.